Shown below are 7 T cell receptor beta chains from a single sample sequenced in a study of T cells in localized non-small cell lung cancer. TCRdb's table, derived via immunoSEQ multiplex PCR, lists solely in-frame clones and lacks some. This table holds about 39,000 clones, more than 75% found once. The starting material was PBMCs, obtained before any cancer treatment. The receptors stem from a woman aged 35 to 70 with stage II squamous cell lung carcinoma.

V usage is TRBV29-1 and J usage is TRBJ2-2; the D is unclear. V was cut by 4 bases and J by 4 bases, with 10 bases left in between. The CDR3 extends over 13 amino acids. Germline V gives CDR1 SQVTM, CDR2 ANQGSEA. CDR3 region: CSVVNRATGELFF. CDR3 coding DNA: TGCAGCGTTGTTAATAGGGCCACCGGGGAGCTGTTTTTT.

This clone turned up a few times. This chain uses TRBV5-1 with TRBJ2-5, with 7 bases lining up with TRBD1. CDR1 is SGHRS, CDR2 YFSETQ, per germline. V was clipped by 3 bases and J by 3 bases; unmatched bases: 8. This CDR3 comprises 15 residues. In nucleotides, the CDR3 is TGCGCCAGCAGCTATCAACAGGGGTCGGAAGAGACCCAGTACTTC. The encoded protein is CASSYQQGSEETQYF.

The chain has TRBV7-2 and TRBJ2-1; 12 bases are shared with TRBD2. Looked up from germline, CDR1 is SGHTA and CDR2 is FQGNSA. V lost 3 bases, J lost 5 bases, and 8 bases stayed unmatched. The CDR3 is 17 residues long. The CDR3, as DNA: TGTGCCAGCAGCTTGCAGGTTCTAGCGGGGGGGGACAATGAGCAGTTCTTC. This sequence encodes CASSLQVLAGGDNEQFF.

The CDR3 nucleotides are TGTGCCAGCAGCCAAGGAGACAGGGCCTCCTACGAGCAGTACTTC. This codes for CASSQGDRASYEQYF. The J gene is TRBJ2-7, the V gene TRBV4-2; 7 bases fit TRBD1. The CDR3 is made up of 15 amino acids. CDR1 LGHNA and CDR2 YNFKEQ come from the germline V gene. V was pared by 1 base and J by 0 bases, with 3 bases of the junction left unmatched.

The chain has TRBV11-2 and TRBJ2-6; D is uncertain. CDR3 length equals 17 residues. The germline V gene encodes CDR1 SGHAT and CDR2 FQNNGV. V was pared by 3 bases and J by 0 bases, with 12 bases between. The CDR3 reads CASSLAARSSGANVLTF. The CDR3, as DNA: TGTGCCAGCAGCTTGGCAGCGAGGAGCTCTGGGGCCAACGTCCTGACTTTC. Supplemented by reference TRBV11-2 and TRBJ2-6, the full variable domain reads EAGVAQSPRYKIIEKRQSVAFWCNPISGHATLYWYQQILGQGPKLLIQFQNNGVVDDSQLPKDRFSAERLKGVDSTLKIQPAKLEDSAVYLCASSLAARSSGANVLTFGAGSRLTVL.

The rearrangement links TRBV9 to TRBJ2-2; no reliable D call. CDR1 SGDLS and CDR2 YYNGEE come from the germline V gene. This CDR3 region has 17 residues. V was shortened by 3 bases and J by 5 bases, with 20 bases between the two germline ends. Here the CDR3 reads CASSARKDLSGTGELFF. In DNA form, the CDR3 reads TGTGCCAGCAGCGCCCGGAAGGACCTAAGTGGAACCGGGGAGCTGTTTTTT.

This clone occurred a few times. The chain carries TRBV27 and TRBJ1-1, with D perhaps matching TRBD1 (5 bases). Germline V lookup: CDR1 MNHEY, CDR2 SMNVEV (reference sequence). The germline V and J ends were trimmed by 6 bases and 4 bases, with 21 bases remaining between them. The CDR3 length is 16 residues. Written as DNA, the CDR3 is TGTGCCAGCAGCCTTCTTGGTTTGGGGAGGGGCACTGAAGCTTTCTTT. This translates into CASSLLGLGRGTEAFF.